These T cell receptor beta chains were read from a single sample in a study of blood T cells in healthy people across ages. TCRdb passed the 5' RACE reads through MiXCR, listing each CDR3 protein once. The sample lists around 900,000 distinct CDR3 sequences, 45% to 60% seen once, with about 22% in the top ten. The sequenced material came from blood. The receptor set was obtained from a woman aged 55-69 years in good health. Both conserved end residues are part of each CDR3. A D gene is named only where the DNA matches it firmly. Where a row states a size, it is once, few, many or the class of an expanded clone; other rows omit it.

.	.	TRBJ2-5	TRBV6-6	CASREGGETQYF
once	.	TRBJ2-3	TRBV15	CATSRDRVQDPRERTQYF
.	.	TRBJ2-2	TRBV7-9	CASTVSGAMNTGELFF
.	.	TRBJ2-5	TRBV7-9	CASSKLAVQETQYF
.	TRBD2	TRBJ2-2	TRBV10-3	CAISLGLAGISNTGELFF
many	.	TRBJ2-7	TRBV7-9	CASSLGSGEQYF
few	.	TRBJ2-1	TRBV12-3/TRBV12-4	CASSFWGTGNEQFF
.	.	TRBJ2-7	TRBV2	CASMLEGVASYEQYF
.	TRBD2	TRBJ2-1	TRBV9	CASSGTTSANNEQFF
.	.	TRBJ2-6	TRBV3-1	CASSRKTTGANVLTF
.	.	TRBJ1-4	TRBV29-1	CSVDQGGNEKLFF
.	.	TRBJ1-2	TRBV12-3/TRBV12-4	CASIPGAAGRHGYTF
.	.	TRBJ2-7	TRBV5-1	CASSFGSAYEQYF
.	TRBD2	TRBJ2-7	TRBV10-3	CAISGTSTDERYF
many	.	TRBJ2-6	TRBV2	CASRKTGTGANVLTF
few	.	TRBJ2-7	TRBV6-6	CASEDSAYEQYF
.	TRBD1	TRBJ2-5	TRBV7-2	CASSAPRGRETQYF
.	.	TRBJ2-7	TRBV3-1	CASSHPTGFEQYF